The 27 T cell receptor beta chains below all came from one sample that was sequenced in a study of identical twins. TCRdb called the 5' RACE reads again in MiXCR, with one record for every CDR3 protein. The sample lists approximately 230,000 distinct CDR3 sequences; around 6.5% were seen once. The same sample was also studied in work on T cells expressing NK-cell markers.

Sequencing used CD8+ T cells sorted from blood. These receptors all come from a woman between 18 and 29 years old in good health.

This clonotype was observed many times. The chain combines TRBV29-1 with TRBJ2-3; 13 nucleotides align to TRBD2. Germline CDR1 and CDR2: SQVTM and ANQGSEA. The CDR3 runs 16 residues. Germline trimming cut 6 bases from V and 4 bases from J; bases unmatched to any gene: 10. CDR3: CSVRPGLAGAADTQYF. Written as DNA, the CDR3 is TGCAGCGTCCGTCCTGGACTAGCGGGAGCGGCAGATACGCAGTATTTT.

The chain joins TRBV7-9 to TRBJ2-3; a possible D gene is TRBD1 (5 bases). This CDR3 region has 14 residues. The V end lost 5 bases, the J end lost 5 bases, and 14 bases lay between the germline ends. CDR1 SEHNR and CDR2 FQNEAQ come from the germline V gene (reference sequence). The CDR3 sequence is CASSQGTTQDTQYF. The CDR3 DNA is TGTGCCAGCAGCCAGGGTACTACTCAAGATACGCAGTATTTT.

The table lists this clonotype with a few counts. The chain recombines TRBV7-3 with TRBJ2-3, with 8 bases aligning to TRBD2. The germline CDR1 and CDR2 sequences are SGHTA and FQGTGA. This CDR3 contains 14 residues. Losses at the gene ends were 5 bases for V and 3 bases for J; bases not matched to a gene: 4. The CDR3 DNA sequence: TGTGCCAGCAGCCGTAGCGGGGAGACAGATACGCAGTATTTT. Translation: CASSRSGETDTQYF.

This clonotype has more than one count but fewer than ten. This sequence joins TRBV27 and TRBJ1-1, with unresolved D. V was pared by 8 bases and J by 6 bases, with 16 bases between. The CDR3 consists of 13 residues. Looked up from germline, CDR1 is MNHEY and CDR2 is SMNVEV (reference sequence). The DNA for the CDR3 is TGTGCCAGCGCAATTTCGAGGGTAGCTGAAGCTTTCTTT. This translates into CASAISRVAEAFF.

The table lists this clonotype with a few counts. The CDR3 region is CASSLVGIVHKGNSMDTQYF. The CDR3 bases are TGTGCCAGCAGCTTAGTGGGTATAGTGCACAAGGGGAATTCGATGGATACGCAGTATTTT. The V call is TRBV11-1, the J call TRBJ2-3, with TRBD1 as a possible D gene (5 bases). The CDR3 length is 20 residues. From germline, CDR1 is SGHAT and CDR2 FQDESV (reference sequence). V was shortened by 1 base and J by 6 bases, with 29 bases between the two germline ends.

This clonotype was observed a few times. The chain joins TRBV7-9 to TRBJ2-2; 8 nucleotides align to TRBD2. The CDR3 contains 17 residues. J lost 4 bases, V lost 2 bases, and 9 bases had no gene match. CDR1 is SEHNR, CDR2 FQNEAQ, per germline (reference sequence). CDR3 loop: CASSLPLAGGPTGELFF. The CDR3 DNA follows: TGTGCCAGCAGCTTACCTCTTGCGGGGGGCCCCACCGGGGAGCTGTTTTTT.

The J gene is TRBJ2-1, the V gene TRBV20-1; D call uncertain. CDR1 DFQATT and CDR2 SNEGSKA come from the germline V gene (reference sequence). V was shortened by 2 bases and J by 7 bases, with 18 bases between the two germline ends. The CDR3 covers 15 residues. The CDR3 nucleotides read TGCAGTGCTAGACGGGCCTACTTATTGGGAAATGAGCAGTTCTTC. The encoded protein is CSARRAYLLGNEQFF.

This clonotype was detected many times. This sequence joins TRBV2 and TRBJ2-3; 9 nucleotides align to TRBD2. This CDR3 is built from 16 residues. Germline CDR1 and CDR2: SNHLY and FYNNEI. V shed 6 bases, J shed 2 bases, and the junction held 9 bases outside the gene matches. For the CDR3, the DNA is TGTGCCAGCAGCCCCCAGGGACTAGCCCCCACAGATACGCAGTATTTT. This gives the protein CASSPQGLAPTDTQYF.

This clonotype was detected many times. This sequence joins TRBV9 and TRBJ2-2; no clear D gene. From germline, CDR1 is SGDLS and CDR2 YYNGEE. The CDR3 covers 13 residues. Trimming shortened V by 4 bases and J by 6 bases, and 10 bases separated the two germline ends. The DNA for the CDR3 is TGTGCCAGCAGCTCCGCCGGGTCCGGGGAGCTGTTTTTT. Amino acid sequence: CASSSAGSGELFF.

The chain combines TRBV6-1 with TRBJ1-5; 7 bases match TRBD1. This CDR3 is built from 15 residues. With V trimmed by 6 bases and J by 2 bases, 7 bases remained unmatched. The germline V gene has CDR1 MNHNS and CDR2 SASEGT. The CDR3 region has the DNA TGTGCCAGCAGGCCAGGGGGTTTGGGCAATCAGCCCCAGCATTTT. It translates to CASRPGGLGNQPQHF.

At least ten counts were recorded for this clonotype. V usage is TRBV12-3 or TRBV12-4 and J usage is TRBJ2-1, with 11 bases lining up with TRBD2. J gave up 6 bases and V 5 bases, and 3 bases lay outside the gene matches. This CDR3 spans 14 amino acids. The CDR3 here is CASSHSGGANEQFF. The CDR3, as DNA: TGTGCCAGCAGTCATAGCGGGGGGGCCAATGAGCAGTTCTTC.

The table lists this clonotype with many counts. This chain uses TRBV2 with TRBJ2-1, with 8 bases identical to TRBD2. The germline CDR1 and CDR2 sequences are SNHLY and FYNNEI. The V gene end was trimmed by 9 bases and the J gene end by 6 bases; junction bases not matched to a gene: 1. The CDR3 sequence is 11 residues long. The DNA of the CDR3 is TGTGCCAGGGGACTAGGCAATGAGCAGTTCTTC. Translated: CARGLGNEQFF.

The sample holds many counts of this clonotype. V and J are TRBV11-2 and TRBJ2-3; possibly TRBD1 or TRBD2 for D (7 bases each). Deletions cut 0 bases from V and 4 bases from J, with 17 bases between. This CDR3 has 17 amino acids. The germline V gene has CDR1 SGHAT and CDR2 FQNNGV. The CDR3 nucleotides read TGTGCCAGCAGCTTAGAATCAAGGGAGGGGGCGGCAGATACGCAGTATTTT. Translated, it gives CASSLESREGAADTQYF.

This clonotype has more than one count but fewer than ten. The J gene is TRBJ2-7, the V gene TRBV3-1; no firm D call. CDR1 is LGHDT, CDR2 YNNKEL, per germline (reference sequence). V lost 0 bases, J lost 5 bases, and 17 bases lay in between. The CDR3 is 16 residues long. CDR3 loop: CASSQDKGFSMDEQYF. The CDR3 DNA is TGTGCCAGCAGCCAAGACAAAGGGTTTAGTATGGACGAGCAGTACTTC.

The gene calls are TRBV9 and TRBJ1-4, with D perhaps TRBD1 (5 bases). This CDR3 is 15 amino acids long. Germline V gives CDR1 SGDLS, CDR2 YYNGEE. The ends were cut back, 3 bases at V and 7 bases at J, with 16 bases in the middle. CDR3 DNA sequence: TGTGCCAGCAGCGGACCCGGGAAGGGACTTGAAAAACTGTTTTTT. Its protein is CASSGPGKGLEKLFF.

The rearrangement joins TRBV2 to TRBJ2-7; D is undetermined. Looked up from germline, CDR1 is SNHLY and CDR2 is FYNNEI. The CDR3 is made up of 14 amino acids. The germline V and J ends were trimmed by 8 bases and 2 bases, with 16 bases remaining between them. CDR3 in amino acids: CASVRKDRPYEQYF. In nucleotides, the CDR3 is TGTGCCAGCGTTCGTAAGGACCGACCCTACGAGCAGTACTTC.

This clonotype was picked up a small number of times. The V and J genes are TRBV7-2 and TRBJ1-1, with 12 bases matching TRBD1. The CDR3 loop spans 17 amino acids. CDR1 and CDR2 (germline): SGHTA, FQGNSA. The trim removed 3 bases at V and 4 bases at J, leaving 9 bases unmatched. CDR3 region: CASSFRDRGRWGTEAFF. The DNA for the CDR3 is TGTGCCAGCAGCTTCCGGGACAGGGGGCGCTGGGGCACTGAAGCTTTCTTT.

V is TRBV20-1 and J is TRBJ2-7; TRBD1 matches at 7 bases. The CDR3 spans 13 residues. Germline-derived CDR1 and CDR2 are DFQATT and SNEGSKA (reference sequence). The V gene end was trimmed by 6 bases and the J gene end by 3 bases; junction bases not matched to a gene: 8. The CDR3: CSAAGTDLYEQYF. CDR3 nucleotides: TGCAGTGCAGCCGGGACAGACCTCTACGAGCAGTACTTC.

The rearrangement uses TRBV9 and TRBJ1-1; maybe TRBD1 (5 bases). The CDR3 has 15 residues. Between the trimmed V and J ends, which lost 3 bases and 1 base, there was a span of 13 bases. Germline CDR1 is SGDLS and CDR2 is YYNGEE. CDR3 in DNA: TGTGCCAGCAGCGGTACCGGGACCGCGAACACTGAAGCTTTCTTT. This codes for CASSGTGTANTEAFF.

A few counts support this clonotype. The V call is TRBV7-8, the J call TRBJ2-7; D possibly corresponds to TRBD2 (5 bases). The V and J ends lost 6 bases and 1 base respectively, with 13 bases between them. Germline-derived CDR1 and CDR2 are SGHVS and FQNEAQ. This CDR3 has 14 residues. CDR3 sequence: CASRGAGGSYEQYF. The CDR3 region has the DNA TGTGCCAGCAGGGGCGCGGGCGGATCCTACGAGCAGTACTTC.

The chain uses TRBV6-5 and TRBJ2-7; D perhaps matches TRBD2 (5 bases). The germline V and J ends were trimmed by 4 bases and 0 bases, with 13 bases remaining between them. CDR1 and CDR2 (germline): MNHEY, SVGAGI. This CDR3 is 15 amino acids long. The CDR3: CASSSQDGLSYEQYF. The DNA for the CDR3 is TGTGCCAGCAGTTCCCAGGACGGACTCTCCTACGAGCAGTACTTC.

The genes are TRBV12-3 or TRBV12-4 and TRBJ2-5, with 7 bases matching TRBD1. The CDR3 extends over 13 amino acids. V shed 8 bases, J shed 5 bases, and the junction held 8 bases outside the gene matches. The CDR3 nucleotides read TGTGCCAGCCAAACGACAGGGCGGGAGACCCAGTACTTC. This translates into CASQTTGRETQYF.

The sample holds a few counts of this clonotype. The chain carries TRBV11-3 and TRBJ1-4; no clear D gene. This CDR3 is 17 amino acids long. Germline lookup yields CDR1 SGHNT and CDR2 YENEEA. V lost 0 bases and J 1 base, leaving 12 bases between the germline ends. The CDR3 reads CASSLEFGVGTNEKLFF. DNA for the CDR3: TGTGCCAGCAGCTTAGAGTTTGGCGTTGGAACTAATGAAAAACTGTTTTTT. The variable domain in full, with the rest retrieved from reference TRBV11-3 and TRBJ1-4, is EAGVVQSPRYKIIEKKQPVAFWCNPISGHNTLYWYLQNLGQGPELLIRYENEEAVDDSQLPKDRFSAERLKGVDSTLKIQPAELGDSAVYLCASSLEFGVGTNEKLFFGSGTQLSVL.

This clonotype was observed many times. The chain links TRBV13 to TRBJ2-7, with D perhaps matching TRBD1 (5 bases). Trimming took 3 bases from V and 7 from J, leaving 10 bases between them. Germline CDR1 PRHDT, CDR2 FYEKMQ (reference sequence). The CDR3 contains 12 residues. CDR3 bases: TGTGCCAGCAGCTTGGGGCGACAGGAGCAGTACTTC. Translating gives CASSLGRQEQYF.

The J gene is TRBJ1-1, the V gene TRBV5-5; D not resolved. This CDR3 has 13 amino acids. Germline-derived CDR1 and CDR2 are SGHKS and YYEKEE (reference sequence). Between the trimmed V and J ends, which lost 2 bases and 5 bases, there was a span of 10 bases. CDR3 in amino acids: CASSFGKGTEAFF. DNA for the CDR3: TGTGCCAGCAGCTTTGGAAAAGGGACTGAAGCTTTCTTT. Based on the CDR3 plus reference TRBV5-5 and TRBJ1-1, the full variable domain is DAGVTQSPTHLIKTRGQQVTLRCSPISGHKSVSWYQQVLGQGPQFIFQYYEKEERGRGNFPDRFSARQFPNYSSELNVNALLLGDSALYLCASSFGKGTEAFFGQGTRLTVV.

This clonotype was counted between two and nine times. The chain links TRBV3-1 to TRBJ2-7; 13 nucleotides agree with TRBD2. V gave up 6 bases and J gave up 4 bases; unmatched junction bases: 15. CDR3 length: 18 amino acids. Germline CDR1 is LGHDT and CDR2 is YNNKEL (reference sequence). The chain's CDR3 is CASRPPLRLAGGLYEQYF. The CDR3 DNA reads as TGTGCCAGCAGGCCCCCCCTCCGACTAGCGGGGGGCCTTTACGAGCAGTACTTC.

This clonotype was seen a few times. The chain uses TRBV10-3 and TRBJ2-3, with 16 bases that match TRBD2. CDR1 is ENHRY, CDR2 SYGVKD, per germline. The CDR3 totals 21 residues. The J segment lost 1 base and the V segment lost 5 bases, leaving 15 bases of the junction unmatched. CDR3 loop: CAISSEATGTSGRAGTDTQYF. The DNA of the CDR3 is TGTGCCATCAGTTCGGAGGCTACCGGGACTAGCGGGAGGGCGGGCACAGATACGCAGTATTTT.